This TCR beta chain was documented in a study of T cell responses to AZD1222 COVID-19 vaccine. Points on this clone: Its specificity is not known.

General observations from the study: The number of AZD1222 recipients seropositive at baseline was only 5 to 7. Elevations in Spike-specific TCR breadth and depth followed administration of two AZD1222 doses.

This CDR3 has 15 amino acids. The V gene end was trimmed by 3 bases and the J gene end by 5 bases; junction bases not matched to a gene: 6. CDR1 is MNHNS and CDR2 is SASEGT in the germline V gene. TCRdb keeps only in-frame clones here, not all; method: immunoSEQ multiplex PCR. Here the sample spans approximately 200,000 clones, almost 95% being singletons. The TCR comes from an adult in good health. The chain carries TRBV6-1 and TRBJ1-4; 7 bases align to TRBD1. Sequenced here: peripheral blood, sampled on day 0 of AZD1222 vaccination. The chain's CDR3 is CASSDHEQGNEKLFF. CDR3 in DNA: TGTGCCAGCAGTGATCACGAACAGGGGAATGAAAAACTGTTTTTT.